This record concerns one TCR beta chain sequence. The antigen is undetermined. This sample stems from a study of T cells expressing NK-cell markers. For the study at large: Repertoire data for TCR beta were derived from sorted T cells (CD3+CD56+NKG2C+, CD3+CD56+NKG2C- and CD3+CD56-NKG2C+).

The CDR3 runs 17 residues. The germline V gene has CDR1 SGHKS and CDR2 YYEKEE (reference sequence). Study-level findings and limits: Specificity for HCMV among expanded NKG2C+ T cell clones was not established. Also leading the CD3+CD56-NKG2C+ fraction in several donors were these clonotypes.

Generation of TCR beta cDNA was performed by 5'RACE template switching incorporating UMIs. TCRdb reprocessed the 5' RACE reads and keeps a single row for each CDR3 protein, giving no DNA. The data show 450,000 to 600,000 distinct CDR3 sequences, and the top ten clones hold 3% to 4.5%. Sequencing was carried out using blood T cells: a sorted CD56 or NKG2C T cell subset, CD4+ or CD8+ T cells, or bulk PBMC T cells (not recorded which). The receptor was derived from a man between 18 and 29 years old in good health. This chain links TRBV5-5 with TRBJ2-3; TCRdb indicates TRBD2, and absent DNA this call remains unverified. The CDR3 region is CASSLAIRARRLDTQYF.